This T cell receptor (beta chain) is drawn from a study of vaccination effects on CD4 cells after COVID-19. This clone came up once. As yet, its antigen is unknown. Germline CDR1 MNHNY, CDR2 SVGAGI (reference sequence). The CDR3 is 14 amino acids. Between the trimmed V and J ends, which lost 6 bases and 2 bases, there was a span of 11 bases. Once cultured for approximately eleven days, the cells underwent separation to obtain CD4+ T cells. The vaccine given was either BNT162b2 or mRNA-1273, in two doses. The vaccine recipients had no prior SARS-CoV-2 infection, with negative nucleocapsid antibodies. Half the medium was replaced with IL-2 medium on days 3 and 7. Clones were sequenced by immunoSEQ multiplex PCR, and TCRdb holds only the in-frame ones, with some missing. Seen here are under 70,000 clones, 74% observed once, and the top ten hold 2.2%.

The TCR comes from a human donor who received a COVID-19 vaccine. The sequenced sample was CD4+ T cells from PBMCs cultured without peptide, obtained after COVID-19 vaccination. This rearrangement joins TRBV6-6 to TRBJ1-5; D remains unclear. CDR3 bases: TGTGCCAGCAGGTCTCCAGAGGGCAATCAGCCCCAGCATTTT. The encoded protein is CASRSPEGNQPQHF.